This T cell receptor beta chain was recovered during a study of cytomegalovirus exposure and HLA in healthy donors. Clones were sequenced by immunoSEQ multiplex PCR, and TCRdb holds only the in-frame ones, with some missing. The sample has a few hundred thousand clones, more than 75% seen once. Germline CDR1 and CDR2: GTSNPN and SVGIG (reference sequence). This CDR3 has 13 amino acids. The V end lost 6 bases, the J end lost 0 bases, and 8 bases lay between the germline ends. The source of this sequence is a man in his late teens or twenties in good health and CMV-seropositive. The chain combines TRBV30 with TRBJ2-2, with D possibly TRBD1 on 6 matching bases. Sequencing was done on a sample of PBMCs. Written as DNA, the CDR3 is TGTGCCTGCAGGGGTTCGAACACCGGGGAGCTGTTTTTT. Its translation: CACRGSNTGELFF.